This TCR beta chain was retrieved from a study of shared clonotypes between healthy human individuals. Study-level results: Naive subsets typically showed greater estimated richness than memory subsets.

Method: immunoSEQ multiplex PCR; TCRdb's copy keeps in-frame clones and lacks some. The sample shows more than 2 million clones, 93% of them seen only once. The V gene's germline CDR1 is LNHNV and CDR2 YYDKDF (reference sequence). The CDR3 loop spans 13 amino acids. V lost 1 base and J lost 7, with 10 bases in between. Terminally differentiated effector memory CD45RA+ cells were left out of the naive CD8 fraction, which was CD45RO-negative and positively selected for CCR7. A remark on this clone: The antigen remains unidentified.

The source material was naive CD8+ T cells from PBMCs. This TCR derives from a man aged 18 to 35 in good health. Some clones in this sample may be carry-over from other donors' samples. The chain has TRBV15 and TRBJ1-2, with D perhaps TRBD1 (5 bases). The CDR3 region has the DNA TGTGCCACCAGCAGAGTAGACAGTCTTGGCTACACCTTC. Translating it yields CATSRVDSLGYTF.